The entry that follows covers one T cell receptor (beta chain) sequence. This clone has a handful of counts. The antigen it binds to is not known. No clone much larger than this one lies a single base away; base qualities are absent. At one collaborating source in Seattle, patients were enrolled during active infection and were followed longitudinally through the course of disease. The collaborating institutions used their own protocols to collect whole blood in K2EDTA tubes. For TCRbeta analysis, collaborator samples were shipped as frozen whole blood, as isolated PBMCs, or as DNA extracted from either sample type. The immunoSEQ Assay, a bias-controlled multiplex PCR, was used to amplify TCRbeta CDR3 regions from genomic DNA. The study's processing was this. The number of nucleated cells in each sample was estimated by amplification of reference gene primers within the assay. To quantify the absolute abundance of each unique TCRbeta CDR3 rearrangement, sequence reads were collapsed and filtered. For each sample, productive Simpson clonality was calculated as the square root of Simpson's diversity index over productive rearrangements. This is the immuneACCESS table as TCRdb keeps it, with only in-frame sequences that have V and J called. A part of the clones is gone; compared with another copy, unresolved V genes explain less than half, and the rest is unexplained. That table supplies the V and J calls and clone size; D and trimming were determined from the DNA. A total of roughly 200,000 clones appear in this sample, 75% to 85% of them only once. The ten largest clones add up to 5.5% to 7% of the sample.

The record originates from a study of blood T cell repertoires in COVID-19 (dated by TCRdb to 2020 to 2022). For the wider study: Samples from collaborators originated in the United States, Italy and Spain and spanned both the acute and convalescent phases of COVID-19. The prospective study material was composed of cDNA or gDNA derived from T cells, B-cell-depleted T cells, or PBMCs. Deeply sampled blood TCRbeta repertoires from subjects exposed to, actively infected with, or recovered from COVID-19 were included in the dataset. The repertoires were released in a freely available public database meant as a resource for research on the immune response to SARS-CoV-2. Samples were obtained from the ongoing ImmuneRACE study (first 160 participants) and from approximately 1,200 subjects provided by 6 global collaborators. A de-identified subject ID, COVID-19 status, age in years and sex were almost always included in the sample metadata. HLA class I and class II types, where available, came from metadata supplied by the sample provider rather than from assay-based typing. The research as a whole found: The amount of clinical and demographic metadata varied by source and participant and was provided uncurated.

The germline V gene yields SGDLS for CDR1 and YYNGEE for CDR2. Trimmed from V: 4 bases; trimmed from J: 5 bases; junction bases lacking a gene match: 8. The CDR3, from cysteine to phenylalanine, totals 14 residues. Only CDR3 DNA is held: 42 bases, read in frame from base 1. Recombination linked TRBV9 to TRBJ1-2; TRBD1 aligns with 7 central bases. The sample taken for sequencing was peripheral blood. This TCR was recovered from a middle-aged woman with COVID-19, enrolled during active disease. The DNA sequence is given as TGTGCCAGCAGCACACCCGGGACAGATTATGGCTACACCTTC. Its protein product is CASSTPGTDYGYTF.